These 3 T cell receptor beta chains were all obtained from the same sample, sequenced in a study of T-cell reconstitution after alpha-beta-depleted transplantation in children. Library preparation (for TCRbeta) was performed with unique molecular identifiers. TCRdb reanalysed the PCR reads using MiXCR and keeps one entry per CDR3 protein. In the table there are fewer than 250,000 distinct CDR3 sequences, approximately 15% of which are singletons. The source material was PBMCs, mostly from graft donor cells, sampled 360 days after TCRalphabeta/CD19-depleted stem cell transplant. The receptors shown here come from a male patient between 2 and 10 years old who had a stem cell transplant for acute lymphoblastic leukemia, so the T cells may come from the graft donor.

This clonotype showed up just a few times. This sequence joins TRBV20-1 and TRBJ1-5; 8 bases are shared with TRBD1. The trim removed 3 bases at V and 7 bases at J, leaving 8 bases unmatched. Per germline, CDR1 DFQATT and CDR2 SNEGSKA (reference sequence). This CDR3 is built from 14 residues. The CDR3 coding sequence is TGCAGTGCTAGTATCCCGGACAGGGTCCAGCCCCAGCATTTT. Translating gives CSASIPDRVQPQHF.

This clonotype showed up many times. The chain is built from TRBV5-5 and TRBJ2-7; the match to TRBD2 covers 9 bases. CDR1 and CDR2 (germline): SGHKS, YYEKEE (reference sequence). This CDR3 is built from 16 residues. The J segment lost 4 bases and the V segment lost 4 bases, leaving 12 bases of the junction unmatched. CDR3 DNA sequence: TGTGCCAGCAGCCCCGGTTTAATAGCGGGAGTTTACGAGCAGTACTTC. This encodes CASSPGLIAGVYEQYF.

This clonotype was observed a few times. The rearrangement joins TRBV6-1 to TRBJ1-4; 8 bases match TRBD1. CDR1 and CDR2 from the germline V gene are MNHNS and SASEGT. CDR3 length equals 14 residues. The trim removed 4 bases at V and 7 bases at J, leaving 5 bases unmatched. CDR3 sequence (DNA): TGTGCCAGCAGTGCGACAGGGGAAGGTGAAAAACTGTTTTTT. Translating gives CASSATGEGEKLFF.